These 13 T cell receptor beta chains were all obtained from the same sample, sequenced in a study of T cell repertoires in cytomegalovirus infection. TCRdb reprocessed the reads via MiXCR and lists one record per CDR3 protein. Of fewer than 550,000 distinct CDR3 sequences in the sample, approximately 31% were seen once. The sample was PBMCs. Source of these receptors: a human donor in good health (CMV status not recorded). Some clones in this sample may be carry-over from other donors' samples.

This clonotype occurred a few times. The V call is TRBV7-9, the J call TRBJ2-2; perhaps D is TRBD1 or TRBD2 (6 bases each). CDR3 length: 15 residues. Germline V lookup: CDR1 SEHNR, CDR2 FQNEAQ (reference sequence). The V end lost 0 bases, the J end lost 7 bases, and 12 bases lay between the germline ends. DNA of the CDR3: TGTGCCAGCAGCTTAGCCGGGGGCACCGGCGGGGAGCTGTTTTTT. It is translated as CASSLAGGTGGELFF.

This clonotype was detected a few times. The chain employs TRBV7-6 and TRBJ2-7; the D gene is possibly TRBD2 (6 bases). The CDR3 consists of 15 residues. CDR1 is SGHVS and CDR2 is FNYEAQ in the germline V gene. The germline V and J ends were trimmed by 2 bases and 6 bases, with 17 bases remaining between them. This chain's CDR3 is CASSLLGGTPSEQYF. CDR3 bases: TGTGCCAGCAGCTTATTGGGCGGGACTCCCTCCGAGCAGTACTTC.

This clonotype was counted only a few times. The chain carries TRBV20-1 and TRBJ1-5; no reliable D call. Trimming took off 2 bases at V and 1 base at J, with 15 bases between the two ends. This CDR3 contains 16 residues. Germline loops: CDR1 DFQATT, CDR2 SNEGSKA (reference sequence). The CDR3 loop reads CSARRGSEWSNQPQHF. CDR3 DNA: TGCAGTGCTAGACGAGGGTCGGAGTGGAGCAATCAGCCCCAGCATTTT.

This clonotype showed up many times. The V and J genes are TRBV11-2 and TRBJ2-7; D remains unclear. Between the trimmed V and J ends, which lost 7 bases and 6 bases, there was a span of 19 bases. CDR1 and CDR2 (germline): SGHAT, FQNNGV. The CDR3 totals 14 residues. The CDR3, as DNA: TGTGCCAGCAACCTCTACGCAGAGGTCGGCGAGCAGTACTTC. Amino acid sequence: CASNLYAEVGEQYF.

This clonotype has just a few counts. This chain uses TRBV28 with TRBJ1-2, with 8 nucleotides matching TRBD1. J lost 8 bases, V lost 6 bases, and 8 bases had no gene match. Germline lookup yields CDR1 MDHEN and CDR2 SYDVKM. The CDR3 runs to 13 residues. The CDR3 DNA is TGTGCCAGCAGGACCCAGGGGGCGAGAGGCTACACCTTC. This sequence encodes CASRTQGARGYTF.

A few counts support this clonotype. V usage is TRBV19 and J usage is TRBJ1-6, with D perhaps matching TRBD1 (6 bases). The CDR3 runs 15 residues. Germline loops: CDR1 LNHDA, CDR2 SQIVND (reference sequence). Trimming took 3 bases from V and 5 from J, leaving 11 bases between them. The CDR3 nucleotides are TGTGCCAGTAGTATTACCGCAGGGGATAATTCACCCCTCCACTTT. Amino acid sequence: CASSITAGDNSPLHF.

As for this clonotype: An end of the junction does not agree with germline; a read error may underlie this. The chain joins TRBV19 to TRBJ1-1; D gene unclear. CDR3 length equals 13 residues. Germline V gene sequence: CDR1 LNHDA, CDR2 SQIVND (reference sequence). The CDR3 spells CASMNLGGTEALF. The CDR3 nucleotides read TGTGCCAGTATGAACCTGGGCGGCACTGAAGCTTTATTT.

This chain links TRBV7-6 with TRBJ1-1; 10 bases are shared with TRBD1. J lost 8 bases, V lost 5 bases, and 5 bases had no gene match. This CDR3 has 13 amino acids. Germline-derived CDR1 and CDR2 are SGHVS and FNYEAQ. This CDR3 reads CASSLGTGVEAFF. The CDR3 DNA sequence: TGTGCCAGCAGCCTCGGGACAGGGGTGGAAGCTTTCTTT.

The V gene is TRBV19, the J gene TRBJ2-2; unclear D gene. CDR1 is LNHDA, CDR2 SQIVND, per germline (reference sequence). V lost 7 bases to trimming and J lost 0 bases, with 9 bases between them. This CDR3 contains 14 residues. CDR3 sequence reads: CASTKDANTGELFF. The CDR3 DNA reads as TGTGCCAGTACCAAGGACGCGAACACCGGGGAGCTGTTTTTT.

The chain joins TRBV2 to TRBJ2-1, with D perhaps matching TRBD1 (6 bases). V lost 9 bases and J lost 3, with 15 bases in between. This CDR3 has 14 amino acids. Per the germline V gene, CDR1 is SNHLY and CDR2 is FYNNEI. The CDR3 loop is CASAGEIGYNEQFF. CDR3 DNA: TGTGCCAGTGCAGGGGAAATCGGCTACAATGAGCAGTTCTTC.

This clonotype was recorded a few times. The rearrangement joins TRBV6-6 to TRBJ1-1; D is possibly TRBD1 (6 bases). Germline V gene lookup returns CDR1 MNHNY and CDR2 SVGAGI (reference sequence). Trimming took 2 bases from V and 4 from J, leaving 14 bases between them. The CDR3 totals 15 residues. The CDR3 bases are TGTGCCAGCAGTTACGGACAGTCGGTTGGCACTGAAGCTTTCTTT. Its protein is CASSYGQSVGTEAFF.

This clonotype appeared a few times. V is TRBV12-3 or TRBV12-4 and J is TRBJ2-1, with TRBD2 matching 10 bases. CDR3 size: 17 residues. The J segment lost 1 base and the V segment lost 5 bases, leaving 8 bases of the junction unmatched. DNA of the CDR3: TGTGCCAGCAGTCCCATAGGACTAGCGGATTCCTACAATGAGCAGTTCTTC. This encodes CASSPIGLADSYNEQFF.

The chain carries TRBV11-2 and TRBJ2-2; 9 bases line up with TRBD1. This CDR3 is 16 amino acids long. The V gene end was trimmed by 2 bases and the J gene end by 4 bases; junction bases not matched to a gene: 5. Germline V gene lookup returns CDR1 SGHAT and CDR2 FQNNGV. The CDR3, as DNA: TGTGCCAGCAGCTTATGGGGACAGGGTTTCACCGGGGAGCTGTTTTTT. Its protein product is CASSLWGQGFTGELFF.